The sequence of this T cell receptor beta chain was determined in a study of CD8 T cells in ankylosing spondylitis. This clonotype turned up a few times. Its target is unknown. V was clipped by 7 bases and J by 6 bases, with 22 bases between them. The length of the CDR3 is 14 residues. Germline CDR1 is SQVTM and CDR2 is ANQGSEA. Study outcomes and limitations: Among TCR beta sequences, a motif of about 8 highly homologous variants appeared characteristic of ankylosing spondylitis blood. The clones that were linked to disease were reported to be significantly enriched in matched synovial fluid samples from ankylosing spondylitis patients. Prior literature has documented some motif variants in synovial fluid and blood from reactive arthritis.

The TCR beta libraries were generated through quantitative 5'-RACE incorporating molecular barcodes. TCRdb used MiXCR to reprocess the 5' RACE reads, holding one entry per CDR3 protein. The table lists roughly 400,000 distinct CDR3 sequences, approximately 20% of them singletons. This clonotype was obtained from a male donor with ankylosing spondylitis. The chain employs TRBV29-1 and TRBJ2-7, with D tentatively TRBD2 (5 bases). Material: blood, either unsorted or a sorted T cell fraction (not recorded which). The CDR3 spells CSATLGFVLAEQYF. The CDR3 DNA reads as TGCAGCGCCACTTTAGGGTTCGTCCTAGCCGAGCAGTACTTC.